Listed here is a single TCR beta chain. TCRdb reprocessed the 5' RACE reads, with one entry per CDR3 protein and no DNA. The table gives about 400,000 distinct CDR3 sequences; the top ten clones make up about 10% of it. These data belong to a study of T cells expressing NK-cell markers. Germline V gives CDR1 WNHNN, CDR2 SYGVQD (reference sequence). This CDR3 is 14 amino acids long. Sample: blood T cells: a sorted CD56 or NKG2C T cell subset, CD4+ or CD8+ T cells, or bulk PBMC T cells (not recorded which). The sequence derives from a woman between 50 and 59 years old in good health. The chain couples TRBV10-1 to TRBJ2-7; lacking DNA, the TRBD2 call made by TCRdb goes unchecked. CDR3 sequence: CASSPNPGLAEQYF.